These 16 T cell receptor beta chains originate from one sample sequenced in a study of blood T cell repertoires in COVID-19. TCRdb's copy holds only in-frame clones and misses some; the assay was immunoSEQ multiplex PCR. The sample carries 280,000 or so clones, approximately 85% recorded once. Sequenced material: PBMCs or T cells enriched from blood (not recorded which). Receptors were obtained from a man aged 25-45 years who had recovered from COVID-19.

The J gene is TRBJ1-2, the V gene TRBV6-2 or TRBV6-3, with D maybe TRBD1 (5 bases). The V and J ends lost 4 bases and 1 base respectively, with 7 bases between them. The CDR3 runs 13 residues. The germline gives CDR1 MNHEY, CDR2 SVGEGT. The CDR3 bases are TGTGCCAGCAGTTTTCAGGGTAACTATGGCTACACCTTC. This gives the protein CASSFQGNYGYTF.

J is TRBJ2-1 and V is TRBV4-3, with 7 bases identical to TRBD2. CDR3 length: 15 amino acids. The germline V gene encodes CDR1 LGHNA and CDR2 YSLEER. With 3 bases clipped from V and 3 bases from J, the junction kept 5 bases outside the gene matches. The CDR3 here is CASSQTSPVYNEQFF. In nucleotides, the CDR3 is TGCGCCAGCAGCCAGACTAGCCCCGTCTACAATGAGCAGTTCTTC.

The chain combines TRBV6-2 or TRBV6-3 with TRBJ2-6, with 9 bases lining up with TRBD1. Germline V CDR1 and CDR2: MNHEY, SVGEGT. V was clipped by 5 bases and J by 4 bases; unmatched bases: 6. This CDR3 is 16 amino acids long. The CDR3 loop reads CASSLGQGMGANVLTF. The CDR3 DNA reads as TGTGCCAGCAGTCTAGGACAGGGGATGGGGGCCAACGTCCTGACTTTC.

This clone is a singleton in its sample. The rearrangement uses TRBV6-5 and TRBJ1-6, with 8 bases matching TRBD1. The CDR3 loop spans 15 amino acids. V lost 7 bases and J lost 5; bases outside the gene matches: 7. Germline V gene data show CDR1 as MNHEY and CDR2 as SVGAGI. The CDR3 DNA is TGTGCCAGCATGGAAGGGACAGGCGATAATTCACCCCTCCACTTT. Encoded protein: CASMEGTGDNSPLHF.

A few counts support this clone. J is TRBJ2-1 and V is TRBV27; 7 positions agree with TRBD2. The trim removed 11 bases at V and 10 bases at J, leaving 8 bases unmatched. Germline assignment: CDR1 MNHEY and CDR2 SMNVEV (reference sequence). The CDR3 is 11 residues long. CDR3 in DNA: TGTGCCTTTCCGGGGGGAGGGGAGCAGTTCTTC. Translated: CAFPGGGEQFF.

As concerns this clone: This sample includes further DNA sequences coding for the same CDR3. The chain recombines TRBV5-1 with TRBJ1-1; D not certain. Per germline, CDR1 SGHRS and CDR2 YFSETQ. The CDR3 is 13 amino acids. Trimming took 5 bases from V and 1 from J, leaving 9 bases between them. The CDR3 loop reads CASRIQENTEAFF. CDR3 sequence (DNA): TGCGCCAGCAGAATTCAGGAGAACACTGAAGCTTTCTTT. Using reference TRBV5-1 and TRBJ1-1 for the parts outside the CDR3, the full variable domain is KAGVTQTPRYLIKTRGQQVTLSCSPISGHRSVSWYQQTPGQGLQFLFEYFSETQRNKGNFPGRFSGRQFSNSRSEMNVSTLELGDSALYLCASRIQENTEAFFGQGTRLTVV.

The CDR3 protein is CATGGRGTQSQEAFF. The DNA for the CDR3 is TGTGCCACCGGCGGGAGGGGCACCCAATCCCAAGAAGCTTTCTTT. V usage is TRBV6-5 and J usage is TRBJ1-1, with D possibly being TRBD1 (5 bases). Trimming cost V 10 bases and J 8 bases, with 26 bases left between them. The CDR3 sequence is 15 residues long. Germline V lookup: CDR1 MNHEY, CDR2 SVGAGI.

There are a few counts of this clone. The genes are TRBV6-1 and TRBJ1-5; 7 bases match TRBD1. The V segment lost 1 base and the J segment 0 bases; nucleotides outside the gene matches: 21. CDR3 length: 22 residues. Per the germline V gene, CDR1 is MNHNS and CDR2 is SASEGT. Here the CDR3 DNA reads TGTGCCAGCAGTGAAGGCGGGACAGCCAGACTACCCGCACAGTATAGCAATCAGCCCCAGCATTTT. This translates into CASSEGGTARLPAQYSNQPQHF.

Here the CDR3 DNA reads TGTGCCAGCAGCCGGTTAGGGGCCCTCCGGCTGAACACTGAAGCTTTCTTT. This sequence encodes CASSRLGALRLNTEAFF. The chain recombines TRBV7-8 with TRBJ1-1, with D perhaps TRBD1 (5 bases). Trimming took 5 bases from V and 0 from J, leaving 19 bases between them. The CDR3 extends over 17 amino acids. Germline V gives CDR1 SGHVS, CDR2 FQNEAQ.

The sample holds one count of this clone. The V gene is TRBV4-1, the J gene TRBJ1-1, with D uncertain. The CDR3 runs to 14 residues. The germline V gene encodes CDR1 MGHRA and CDR2 YSYEKL. V gave up 5 bases and J gave up 5 bases, with 15 bases separating them. In DNA, the CDR3 is TGCGCCAGCAGCAACTTAGCCCGAAGAACTGAAGCTTTCTTT. This encodes CASSNLARRTEAFF.

The gene calls are TRBV29-1 and TRBJ1-2; 8 bases map to TRBD1. V lost 3 bases, J lost 7 bases, and 10 bases stayed unmatched. The germline CDR1 and CDR2 sequences are SQVTM and ANQGSEA. The length of the CDR3 is 14 residues. CDR3 DNA: TGCAGCGTTGAGATCGGTAACAGGGGGTCTGGCTACACCTTC. Amino acids: CSVEIGNRGSGYTF.

The chain combines TRBV18 with TRBJ1-2, with D perhaps TRBD1 (5 bases). V was shortened by 3 bases and J by 7 bases, with 18 bases between the two germline ends. The length of the CDR3 is 15 residues. Germline-derived CDR1 and CDR2 are KGHSH and LQKENI. The CDR3 sequence: CASSPTMTASGGYTF. CDR3 bases: TGTGCCAGCTCACCTACTATGACAGCGTCGGGTGGCTACACCTTC.

V and J are TRBV19 and TRBJ1-1, with D possibly being TRBD1 (6 bases). This CDR3 contains 15 residues. Germline V gene sequence: CDR1 LNHDA, CDR2 SQIVND (reference sequence). Trimming left V 9 bases short and J 0 bases short, with 17 bases between. CDR3 protein: CASRSRGHMNTEAFF. The CDR3 DNA sequence: TGTGCCAGCCGGTCCAGGGGTCACATGAACACTGAAGCTTTCTTT.

The J gene is TRBJ2-2, the V gene TRBV5-5; 11 nucleotides align to TRBD2. The CDR3 consists of 15 residues. The germline CDR1 and CDR2 sequences are SGHKS and YYEKEE (reference sequence). Unmatched junction bases numbered 0, after V lost 1 base and J lost 4 bases. The DNA of the CDR3 is TGTGCCAGCAGCTTGACTAGCGGGGGCACCGGGGAGCTGTTTTTT. Translated, it gives CASSLTSGGTGELFF.

The rearrangement joins TRBV30 to TRBJ1-1; maybe TRBD1 (5 bases). V was trimmed by 2 bases and J by 4 bases, leaving 17 bases between them. The germline V gene has CDR1 GTSNPN and CDR2 SVGIG (reference sequence). This CDR3 is built from 15 residues. CDR3 protein: CAWSRKRGRVTEAFF. The CDR3 nucleotides read TGTGCCTGGAGTAGAAAAAGGGGTCGCGTCACTGAAGCTTTCTTT.

This chain uses TRBV10-3 with TRBJ2-7; 8 bases are a match to TRBD2. This CDR3 is built from 16 residues. Per germline, CDR1 ENHRY and CDR2 SYGVKD. The V and J ends lost 5 bases and 2 bases, in that order; junction bases with no gene match: 11. CDR3 protein: CAISPRTSGRTYEQYF. The CDR3 DNA is TGTGCCATCAGTCCACGTACTAGCGGACGAACCTACGAGCAGTACTTC.